These 32 T cell receptor beta chains share one sample of origin, sequenced in a study of T cell repertoires in cytomegalovirus infection. Their target antigens are unknown. Using its own MiXCR run on the reads, TCRdb lists one record per CDR3 protein. The repertoire holds 140,000 to 150,000 distinct CDR3 sequences, 30% to 40% seen once, with 52% in the top ten. The starting material was CD8+ T cells from cultured PBMCs, obtained from culture after CMV antigen stimulation. The receptor set was obtained from a human donor in good health (CMV status not recorded). Some clones in this sample may be carry-over from other donors' samples.

This clonotype was seen just once. J is TRBJ1-3 and V is TRBV30; D remains ambiguous. This CDR3 comprises 12 residues. The V gene's germline CDR1 is GTSNPN and CDR2 SVGIG (reference sequence). V shed 4 bases and J shed 1 base, with 5 bases lying between them. In DNA, the CDR3 is TGTGCCTGGAAGGCTTCTGGAAACACCATATATTTT. As protein: CAWKASGNTIYF.

The sample holds a few counts of this clonotype. The chain employs TRBV7-8 and TRBJ2-2; D may match TRBD1 or TRBD2 (6 bases each). CDR3 length equals 16 residues. V lost 7 bases and J lost 0, with 15 bases in between. In germline, CDR1 is SGHVS, CDR2 FQNEAQ. The CDR3 loop is CASTFRGGTNTGELFF. DNA for the CDR3: TGTGCCAGCACCTTTAGAGGGGGGACGAACACCGGGGAGCTGTTTTTT.

The J gene is TRBJ1-5, the V gene TRBV19; no clear D. Per germline, CDR1 LNHDA and CDR2 SQIVND (reference sequence). This CDR3 contains 16 residues. Trimming stripped 4 bases from V and 6 bases from J, with 19 bases between. This CDR3 reads CASSTAYPGQFQPQHF. In nucleotides, the CDR3 is TGTGCCAGTAGTACCGCCTACCCGGGCCAATTTCAGCCCCAGCATTTT. Variable domain in full (rest from reference TRBV19 and TRBJ1-5): DGGITQSPKYLFRKEGQNVTLSCEQNLNHDAMYWYRQDPGQGLRLIYYSQIVNDFQKGDIAEGYSVSREKKESFPLTVTSAQKNPTAFYLCASSTAYPGQFQPQHFGDGTRLSIL.

The gene calls are TRBV2 and TRBJ2-2, with 8 nucleotides matching TRBD1. Germline-derived CDR1 and CDR2 are SNHLY and FYNNEI. The trim removed 1 base at V and 4 bases at J, leaving 8 bases unmatched. CDR3 length: 17 amino acids. The chain's CDR3 is CASSEDPDRAVTGELFF. In nucleotides, the CDR3 is TGTGCCAGCAGTGAAGATCCGGACAGGGCAGTCACCGGGGAGCTGTTTTTT.

The chain has TRBV27 and TRBJ2-1; D could derive from TRBD1 or TRBD2 (5 bases each). This CDR3 has 16 residues. Germline V gene data show CDR1 as MNHEY and CDR2 as SMNVEV (reference sequence). The V gene lost 6 bases and the J gene lost 9 bases, with 24 bases spanning the gap. The DNA for the CDR3 is TGTGCCAGCAGGCCCCTGGGGCAGGGTGCTAGCATTGAGCAGTTCTTC. It encodes CASRPLGQGASIEQFF.

The V and J genes are TRBV19 and TRBJ1-5, with unresolved D. Between the trimmed V and J ends, which lost 7 bases and 5 bases, there was a span of 12 bases. Germline V lookup: CDR1 LNHDA, CDR2 SQIVND (reference sequence). The CDR3 extends over 13 amino acids. The CDR3 nucleotides are TGTGCCAGTACCACCTTCACCCATCAGCCCCAGCATTTT. Encoded protein: CASTTFTHQPQHF.

V is TRBV7-2 and J is TRBJ2-7; D gene uncertain. Trimming stripped 3 bases from V and 3 bases from J, with 15 bases between. The CDR3 has 15 amino acids. Germline values: CDR1 SGHTA, CDR2 FQGNSA. The CDR3 nucleotides read TGTGCCAGCAGCTTTATCGTTGGGCTAGGCTACGAGCAGTACTTC. It is translated as CASSFIVGLGYEQYF. Full variable domain (missing parts from reference TRBV7-2 and TRBJ2-7): GAGVSQSPSNKVTEKGKDVELRCDPISGHTALYWYRQSLGQGLEFLIYFQGNSAPDKSGLPSDRFSAERTGGSVSTLTIQRTQQEDSAVYLCASSFIVGLGYEQYFGPGTRLTVT.

In its sample, this clonotype was seen many times. DNA for the CDR3: TGTGCCAGCAGTGAACTTGGGGGGGGAACTGAAGCTTTCTTT. Translating gives CASSELGGGTEAFF. The chain carries TRBV2 and TRBJ1-1, with a possible D match to TRBD1 (5 bases). The CDR3 runs to 14 residues. V dropped 2 bases and J dropped 5 bases, with 12 bases sitting between them. Germline V gene sequence: CDR1 SNHLY, CDR2 FYNNEI.

This clonotype was counted a few times. The chain recombines TRBV12-3 or TRBV12-4 with TRBJ2-1; no firm D call. The CDR3 consists of 16 residues. V gave up 1 base and J gave up 1 base, with 11 bases separating them. CDR3 in amino acids: CASSLVNSQSYNEQFF. The DNA of the CDR3 is TGTGCCAGCAGTTTAGTAAATTCGCAGTCCTACAATGAGCAGTTCTTC.

This clonotype was picked up a small number of times. The V gene is TRBV12-3 or TRBV12-4, the J gene TRBJ1-1; the D gene is possibly TRBD1 (5 bases). The CDR3 loop spans 14 amino acids. V lost 5 bases, J lost 7 bases, and 17 bases lay in between. The CDR3 is CASSTSGPKGEAFF. In DNA, the CDR3 is TGTGCCAGCAGTACCTCGGGGCCCAAAGGTGAAGCTTTCTTT.

The rearrangement joins TRBV14 to TRBJ2-7; D unresolved. This CDR3 has 14 residues. Trimming left V 3 bases short and J 3 bases short, with 12 bases between. Germline assignment: CDR1 SGHDN and CDR2 FVKESK. The CDR3 region is CASSQPGVDYEQYF. CDR3 DNA: TGTGCCAGCAGCCAGCCAGGAGTGGACTACGAGCAGTACTTC.

This clonotype was observed at least ten times. The V gene is TRBV7-6, the J gene TRBJ1-1; tentatively, D is TRBD1 (5 bases). This CDR3 has 16 amino acids. The V end lost 2 bases, the J end lost 6 bases, and 19 bases lay between the germline ends. From germline, CDR1 is SGHVS and CDR2 FNYEAQ. CDR3 amino acids: CASSLPLGEGSPEAFF. The CDR3 DNA reads as TGTGCCAGCAGCTTACCCCTAGGGGAGGGCAGCCCTGAAGCTTTCTTT.

The J gene is TRBJ1-2, the V gene TRBV7-4, with a weak D call TRBD1 (6 bases). Germline CDR1 and CDR2: SGHVT and SQSDAQ. Trimming took off 3 bases at V and 7 bases at J, with 15 bases between the two ends. The CDR3 loop spans 14 amino acids. Written as DNA, the CDR3 is TGTGCCAGCAGCTTCCGACAAGGCAGGGGTGGCTACACCTTC. Amino acid sequence: CASSFRQGRGGYTF.

V gene TRBV4-1 combines with J gene TRBJ1-2; a weak D match, TRBD1 (5 bases). From germline, CDR1 is MGHRA and CDR2 YSYEKL. This CDR3 is built from 14 residues. With 0 bases removed from V and 8 bases from J, the gap between germline ends came to 13 bases. The CDR3 sequence is CASSQDGGVRGYTF. DNA for the CDR3: TGCGCCAGCAGCCAAGATGGAGGGGTACGGGGCTACACCTTC.

This clonotype was observed at least ten times. The gene calls are TRBV11-1 and TRBJ2-7, with 8 bases fitting TRBD1. J gave up 2 bases and V 10 bases, and 7 bases lay outside the gene matches. CDR3 length: 13 residues. The V gene's germline CDR1 is SGHAT and CDR2 FQDESV (reference sequence). Here the CDR3 DNA reads TGTGCCACCTCAGGACAGGGTACCTACGAGCAGTACTTC. The encoded protein is CATSGQGTYEQYF.

The chain joins TRBV20-1 to TRBJ1-6; 8 nucleotides line up with TRBD1. Germline V CDR1 and CDR2: DFQATT, SNEGSKA (reference sequence). CDR3 length: 16 residues. V trimming: 0 bases; J trimming: 3 bases; junction bases outside the gene matches: 4. The CDR3 is CSARELGQVYNSPLHF. CDR3 DNA: TGCAGTGCTAGAGAATTGGGACAGGTCTATAATTCACCCCTCCACTTT.

This clonotype has only a few counts. The chain links TRBV5-1 to TRBJ1-2, with 8 positions matching TRBD1. This CDR3 comprises 15 residues. Germline V gene data show CDR1 as SGHRS and CDR2 as YFSETQ. V trimming: 0 bases; J trimming: 5 bases; junction bases outside the gene matches: 6. The CDR3 region is CASSLVTGEEYGYTF. The CDR3 DNA is TGCGCCAGCAGCTTGGTGACAGGGGAAGAGTATGGCTACACCTTC.

The chain carries TRBV29-1 and TRBJ1-5, with D hard to call. The CDR3 length is 13 residues. Germline CDR1 reads SQVTM; CDR2 reads ANQGSEA. V was trimmed by 3 bases and J by 6 bases, leaving 12 bases between them. The CDR3 is CSVEVAFGQPQHF. The CDR3 nucleotides are TGCAGCGTTGAGGTGGCCTTTGGTCAGCCCCAGCATTTT.

The chain has TRBV7-4 and TRBJ1-1; 9 bases align to TRBD1. Germline V gives CDR1 SGHVT, CDR2 SQSDAQ. V lost 0 bases and J lost 1; bases outside the gene matches: 6. The CDR3 is 17 residues long. CDR3 bases: TGTGCCAGCAGCTTAGCGACAGGGGGGCCCAAGAACACTGAAGCTTTCTTT. Its protein product is CASSLATGGPKNTEAFF.

The CDR3 region has the DNA TGTGCCAGCAGCTACCGACTAGTTAATGAGCAGTTCTTC. This codes for CASSYRLVNEQFF. The gene calls are TRBV7-6 and TRBJ2-1; a weak D match, TRBD2 (6 bases). CDR3 size: 13 residues. Trimming removed 4 bases at V and 7 bases at J, with 11 bases between. CDR1 SGHVS and CDR2 FNYEAQ come from the germline V gene. The variable domain in full, with the rest retrieved from reference TRBV7-6 and TRBJ2-1, is GAGVSQSPRYKVTKRGQDVALRCDPISGHVSLYWYRQALGQGPEFLTYFNYEAQQDKSGLPNDRFSAERPEGSISTLTIQRTEQRDSAMYRCASSYRLVNEQFFGPGTRLTVL.

The chain recombines TRBV28 with TRBJ2-3; 9 bases are shared with TRBD2. This CDR3 has 16 residues. The germline V gene encodes CDR1 MDHEN and CDR2 SYDVKM. J gave up 5 bases and V 7 bases, and 13 bases lay outside the gene matches. CDR3 DNA sequence: TGTGCCAGCACGGCGGCTAGCGGGGCCCAGGTAGATACGCAGTATTTT. Its translation is CASTAASGAQVDTQYF. Filled out from reference TRBV28 and TRBJ2-3, the complete variable domain reads DVKVTQSSRYLVKRTGEKVFLECVQDMDHENMFWYRQDPGLGLRLIYFSYDVKMKEKGDIPEGYSVSREKKERFSLILESASTNQTSMYLCASTAASGAQVDTQYFGPGTRLTVL.

This chain uses TRBV20-1 with TRBJ2-1; D may be TRBD1 or TRBD2 (6 bases each). CDR1 DFQATT and CDR2 SNEGSKA come from the germline V gene (reference sequence). The CDR3 consists of 14 residues. V lost 5 bases to trimming and J lost 4 bases, with 15 bases between them. The CDR3 region is CSAWRDIQYNEQFF. In DNA form, the CDR3 reads TGCAGTGCTTGGCGGGACATCCAATACAATGAGCAGTTCTTC.

The chain carries TRBV7-9 and TRBJ2-7, with D perhaps matching TRBD1 (6 bases). Germline CDR1 and CDR2: SEHNR and FQNEAQ (reference sequence). The V end was cut by 3 bases, the J end by 3 bases, with 9 bases between. CDR3 length equals 13 residues. Written as DNA, the CDR3 is TGTGCCAGCAGCTTTTCACAGGGCTACGAGCAGTACTTC. This translates into CASSFSQGYEQYF. The whole variable domain, remainder taken from reference TRBV7-9 and TRBJ2-7, is DTGVSQNPRHKITKRGQNVTFRCDPISEHNRLYWYRQTLGQGPEFLTYFQNEAQLEKSRLLSDRFSAERPKGSFSTLEIQRTEQGDSAMYLCASSFSQGYEQYFGPGTRLTVT.

The chain recombines TRBV27 with TRBJ2-7; 11 nucleotides line up with TRBD1. The V segment lost 7 bases and the J segment 6 bases; nucleotides outside the gene matches: 11. The CDR3 contains 15 residues. Germline V gene lookup returns CDR1 MNHEY and CDR2 SMNVEV (reference sequence). The CDR3, as DNA: TGTGCCAGCACCCCGAGGACAGGGGGCCTCGGCGAGCAGTACTTC. Its translation: CASTPRTGGLGEQYF.

V gene TRBV12-3 or TRBV12-4 combines with J gene TRBJ2-3, with D perhaps matching TRBD1 or TRBD2 (6 bases each). Deletions cut 3 bases from V and 0 bases from J, with 7 bases between. CDR3 length: 14 amino acids. CDR3 coding DNA: TGTGCCAGCAGTTTCGGGGGCAGCACAGATACGCAGTATTTT. This codes for CASSFGGSTDTQYF.

This rearrangement joins TRBV4-2 to TRBJ1-1; D is ambiguous. This CDR3 contains 14 residues. Germline V CDR1 and CDR2: LGHNA, YNFKEQ. V was cut by 4 bases and J by 6 bases, with 15 bases left in between. The CDR3 loop is CASSPSGESAEAFF. The CDR3 DNA reads TGTGCCAGCAGCCCTTCGGGCGAGTCCGCTGAAGCTTTCTTT.

This chain uses TRBV19 with TRBJ2-1; D possibly corresponds to TRBD1 (7 bases). Germline assignment: CDR1 LNHDA and CDR2 SQIVND (reference sequence). The length of the CDR3 is 14 residues. V was clipped by 5 bases and J by 7 bases, with 15 bases between them. CDR3 sequence reads: CASSPRAGGNEQFF. CDR3 sequence (DNA): TGTGCCAGTAGTCCCCGGGCAGGGGGGAATGAGCAGTTCTTC.

This chain links TRBV27 with TRBJ2-1, with D maybe TRBD2 (6 bases). The CDR3 sequence is 14 residues long. Looked up from germline, CDR1 is MNHEY and CDR2 is SMNVEV (reference sequence). V was cut by 9 bases and J by 0 bases, with 12 bases left in between. The CDR3 nucleotides read TGTGCCAGTACGGAGGGGAGCTCCTACAATGAGCAGTTCTTC. Its protein is CASTEGSSYNEQFF.

This clonotype was seen only a few times. The chain links TRBV28 to TRBJ2-7; TRBD1 or TRBD2 may be the D gene (6 bases each). CDR1 is MDHEN, CDR2 SYDVKM, per germline. The CDR3 totals 15 residues. Trimming took 3 bases from V and 5 from J, leaving 17 bases between them. CDR3 bases: TGTGCCAGCAGTTTCCCCTACACAGGGAGGCACGAGCAGTACTTC. Translated, it gives CASSFPYTGRHEQYF.

This clonotype was observed a few times. The chain joins TRBV12-3 or TRBV12-4 to TRBJ2-1; D perhaps matches TRBD2 (6 bases). The CDR3 runs to 14 residues. The V gene lost 7 bases and the J gene lost 8 bases, with 18 bases spanning the gap. The CDR3 reads CASMGLPRRDEQFF. The CDR3 DNA sequence: TGTGCCAGCATGGGACTCCCGAGACGCGATGAGCAGTTCTTC.

This rearrangement joins TRBV19 to TRBJ2-1; D call uncertain. The germline CDR1 and CDR2 sequences are LNHDA and SQIVND (reference sequence). The CDR3 is 13 residues long. Trimming cost V 3 bases and J 6 bases, with 9 bases left between them. The CDR3 DNA sequence: TGTGCCAGTAGTATCATATCCAGCAATGAGCAGTTCTTC. This encodes CASSIISSNEQFF.

The CDR3 region is CASSLDSGGTEAFF. CDR3 nucleotide sequence: TGCGCCAGCAGCCTAGACTCGGGGGGCACTGAAGCTTTCTTT. This chain connects TRBV4-1 to TRBJ1-1; maybe TRBD1 (5 bases). CDR3 size: 14 residues. CDR1 and CDR2 from the germline V gene are MGHRA and YSYEKL. V shed 4 bases and J shed 4 bases, with 13 bases lying between them.